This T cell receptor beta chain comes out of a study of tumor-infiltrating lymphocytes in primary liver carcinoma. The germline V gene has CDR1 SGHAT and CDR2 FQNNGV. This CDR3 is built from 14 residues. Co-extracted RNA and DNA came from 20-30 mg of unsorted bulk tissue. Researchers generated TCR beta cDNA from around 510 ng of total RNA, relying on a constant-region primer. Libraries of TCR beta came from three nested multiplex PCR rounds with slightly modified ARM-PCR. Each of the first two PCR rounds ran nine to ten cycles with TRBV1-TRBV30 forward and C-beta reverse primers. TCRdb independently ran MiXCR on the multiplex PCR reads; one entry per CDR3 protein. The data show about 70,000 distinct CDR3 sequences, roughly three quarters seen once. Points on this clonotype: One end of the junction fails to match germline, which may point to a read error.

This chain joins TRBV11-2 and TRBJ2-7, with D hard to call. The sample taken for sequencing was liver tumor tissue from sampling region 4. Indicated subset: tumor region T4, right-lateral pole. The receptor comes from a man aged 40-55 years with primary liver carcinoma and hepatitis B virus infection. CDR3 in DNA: TGCGCCAGCAGCTTAACTGGCACTGCCTACGAGCAGCACTTC. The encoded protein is CASSLTGTAYEQHF.